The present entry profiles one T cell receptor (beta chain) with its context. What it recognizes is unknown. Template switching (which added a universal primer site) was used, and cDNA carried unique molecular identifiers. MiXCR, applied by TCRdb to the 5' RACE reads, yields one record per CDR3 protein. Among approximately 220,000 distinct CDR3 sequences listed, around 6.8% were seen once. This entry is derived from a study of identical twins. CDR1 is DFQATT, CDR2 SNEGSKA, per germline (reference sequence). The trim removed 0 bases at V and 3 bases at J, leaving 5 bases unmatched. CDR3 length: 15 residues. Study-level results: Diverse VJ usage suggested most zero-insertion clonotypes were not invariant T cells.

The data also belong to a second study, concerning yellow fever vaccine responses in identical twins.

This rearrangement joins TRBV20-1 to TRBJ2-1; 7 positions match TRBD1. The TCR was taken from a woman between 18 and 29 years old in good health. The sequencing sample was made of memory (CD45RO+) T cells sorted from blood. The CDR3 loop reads CSARDLGQFYNEQFF. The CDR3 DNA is TGCAGTGCTAGAGATCTGGGACAGTTCTACAATGAGCAGTTCTTC.